The 21 T cell receptor beta chains in this list originate from one sample, sequenced in a study of T cells in localized non-small cell lung cancer. Measured with immunoSEQ multiplex PCR; TCRdb has only the in-frame clones, and not every one. The profile shows some 90,000 clones, approximately 90% of them singletons. The sequencing here drew on peripheral blood, taken before any cancer treatment. The receptors derive from a man between 40 and 69 years old with stage I squamous cell lung carcinoma.

The sample holds one count of this clone. The gene calls are TRBV7-2 and TRBJ2-3; D is undetermined. The V end was cut by 5 bases, the J end by 2 bases, with 20 bases between. The V gene's germline CDR1 is SGHTA and CDR2 FQGNSA. The CDR3 has 17 amino acids. CDR3: CASSERVRTTSTDTQYF. DNA for the CDR3: TGTGCCAGCAGCGAACGTGTAAGGACCACATCCACAGATACGCAGTATTTT.

This chain joins TRBV6-5 and TRBJ2-7, with D perhaps assigned TRBD1 or TRBD2 (5 bases each). V dropped 6 bases and J dropped 4 bases, with 10 bases sitting between them. The CDR3 loop spans 12 amino acids. CDR1 and CDR2 from the germline V gene are MNHEY and SVGAGI. DNA for the CDR3: TGTGCCAGCAGGGGGGACCTATACGAGCAGTACTTC. It codes for CASRGDLYEQYF.

The gene calls are TRBV28 and TRBJ1-4; 10 positions agree with TRBD1. The J segment lost 8 bases and the V segment lost 5 bases, leaving 8 bases of the junction unmatched. CDR3 length: 15 amino acids. From germline, CDR1 is MDHEN and CDR2 SYDVKM. The CDR3 here is CASSLRQGALEKLFF. Here the CDR3 DNA reads TGTGCCAGCAGTCTCCGACAGGGGGCTTTGGAAAAACTGTTTTTT.

The chain employs TRBV7-2 and TRBJ1-4; 10 positions agree with TRBD1. CDR3 length: 15 residues. Trimming cost V 0 bases and J 7 bases; bases outside gene matches: 2. Germline lookup yields CDR1 SGHTA and CDR2 FQGNSA. CDR3 sequence (DNA): TGTGCCAGCAGCTTAGCGGGACAGGGGTTTGAAAAACTGTTTTTT. It yields the protein CASSLAGQGFEKLFF.

This clone was detected once. The genes are TRBV28 and TRBJ1-1; D may be TRBD1 (5 bases). V was cut by 5 bases and J by 3 bases, with 19 bases left in between. This CDR3 region has 16 residues. Germline lookup yields CDR1 MDHEN and CDR2 SYDVKM. In nucleotides, the CDR3 is TGTGCCAGCAGTCTTCAATCCCAGGTAGGGGACACTGAAGCTTTCTTT. Amino acids: CASSLQSQVGDTEAFF.

The chain joins TRBV6-5 to TRBJ1-2; D is unclear. The germline V gene has CDR1 MNHEY and CDR2 SVGAGI. Between the trimmed V and J ends, which lost 2 bases and 0 bases, there was a span of 13 bases. The CDR3 runs 16 residues. The CDR3 DNA sequence: TGTGCCAGCAGTTACAAAGTTCGGCATACTAACTATGGCTACACCTTC. Translation: CASSYKVRHTNYGYTF.

The chain couples TRBV5-6 to TRBJ2-3, with 8 bases that match TRBD1. Germline V lookup: CDR1 SGHDT, CDR2 YYEEEE. J was trimmed by 1 base and V by 0 bases; bases with no gene match: 1. The CDR3 length is 15 residues. CDR3: CASSLGQGRTDTQYF. CDR3 nucleotides: TGTGCCAGCAGCTTGGGACAGGGGCGCACAGATACGCAGTATTTT.

The gene calls are TRBV7-2 and TRBJ1-6; 8 positions agree with TRBD1. The CDR3 length is 15 residues. The germline CDR1 and CDR2 sequences are SGHTA and FQGNSA. The J segment lost 5 bases and the V segment lost 2 bases, leaving 2 bases of the junction unmatched. The CDR3 sequence is CASSLMTGDNSPLHF. CDR3 coding DNA: TGTGCCAGCAGCTTAATGACAGGGGATAATTCACCCCTCCACTTT.

The CDR3 nucleotides read TGTGCCAGCCAGAGGGAATTGTTTAAGACTTTCTTT. Translation gives CASQRELFKTFF. V gene TRBV6-1 combines with J gene TRBJ1-1, with no clear D. Germline V CDR1 and CDR2: MNHNS, SASEGT. Trimming took 8 bases from V and 12 from J, leaving 19 bases between them. CDR3 size: 12 residues.

The CDR3 region has the DNA TGTGCCAGCCACGGACAGCGGCAGCCCCAGCATTTT. Protein product: CASHGQRQPQHF. The chain links TRBV19 to TRBJ1-5, with D possibly matching TRBD1 (6 bases). V was cut by 9 bases and J by 7 bases, with 13 bases left in between. The V gene's germline CDR1 is LNHDA and CDR2 SQIVND (reference sequence). The CDR3 runs 12 residues.

This rearrangement joins TRBV15 to TRBJ2-3; 9 bases match TRBD1. This CDR3 spans 17 amino acids. Trimming cost V 1 base and J 2 bases; bases outside gene matches: 7. CDR1 and CDR2 from the germline V gene are LNHNV and YYDKDF (reference sequence). The CDR3 here is CATSRGLTGGNTDTQYF. The DNA of the CDR3 is TGTGCCACCAGCAGAGGTTTGACAGGGGGTAACACAGATACGCAGTATTTT.

This CDR3 reads CASSPGQGVHEQYF. The CDR3 nucleotides read TGCGCCAGCAGCCCGGGACAGGGGGTCCACGAGCAGTACTTC. The V call is TRBV5-1, the J call TRBJ2-7; 11 bases fit TRBD1. Germline V lookup: CDR1 SGHRS, CDR2 YFSETQ. The CDR3 is made up of 14 amino acids. The J segment lost 5 bases and the V segment lost 4 bases, leaving 5 bases of the junction unmatched.

This clone came up once. The chain links TRBV7-2 to TRBJ1-6; D remains unclear. This CDR3 region has 13 residues. Germline loops: CDR1 SGHTA, CDR2 FQGNSA. Trimming removed 2 bases from V and 3 bases from J, with 2 bases in between. CDR3 sequence reads: CASSLFYNSPLHF. For the CDR3, the DNA is TGTGCCAGCAGCTTATTCTATAATTCACCCCTCCACTTT.

The J gene is TRBJ1-6, the V gene TRBV7-2; 11 bases are a match to TRBD1. Germline loops: CDR1 SGHTA, CDR2 FQGNSA. This CDR3 spans 16 amino acids. The V gene end was trimmed by 2 bases and the J gene end by 6 bases; junction bases not matched to a gene: 3. The DNA of the CDR3 is TGTGCCAGCAGCTTAAGGGACAGGGGGGGTAATTCACCCCTCCACTTT. This encodes CASSLRDRGGNSPLHF.

Worth noting for this clone: The junction differs from germline at one of its ends, possibly a read error. CDR3 amino acids: CSTSGGDTQYF. The CDR3 nucleotides are TGCAGTACTAGCGGGGGCGATACGCAGTATTTT. The V gene is TRBV20-1, the J gene TRBJ2-3; 11 nucleotides match TRBD2. The CDR3 extends over 11 amino acids. Germline V gene lookup returns CDR1 DFQATT and CDR2 SNEGSKA (reference sequence).

The chain employs TRBV4-1 and TRBJ2-7; D may be TRBD2 (5 bases). Deletions cut 4 bases from V and 3 bases from J, with 13 bases between. Germline values: CDR1 MGHRA, CDR2 YSYEKL. The CDR3 is made up of 14 amino acids. The CDR3 region has the DNA TGCGCCAGCAGCCCCGCCGGGGTTATCTACGAGCAGTACTTC. It yields the protein CASSPAGVIYEQYF.

The rearrangement uses TRBV6-1 and TRBJ2-5; 12 positions agree with TRBD1. V dropped 3 bases and J dropped 6; count of bases not matched to a gene: 8. Germline lookup yields CDR1 MNHNS and CDR2 SASEGT. The length of the CDR3 is 16 residues. CDR3 sequence reads: CASSEGQGAVVKTQYF. The CDR3 DNA follows: TGTGCCAGCAGTGAGGGACAGGGGGCGGTTGTAAAGACCCAGTACTTC.

This clone was seen only once. The chain employs TRBV9 and TRBJ1-2; a weak D match, TRBD1 (5 bases). The CDR3 runs to 14 residues. V was cut by 2 bases and J by 8 bases, with 16 bases left in between. Per germline, CDR1 SGDLS and CDR2 YYNGEE. The DNA of the CDR3 is TGTGCCAGCAGCGTCTCCGGGGCCGCGGACGGCTACACCTTC. It is translated as CASSVSGAADGYTF.

The rearrangement joins TRBV29-1 to TRBJ2-3; 9 bases match TRBD2. Looked up from germline, CDR1 is SQVTM and CDR2 is ANQGSEA. Trimming cost V 0 bases and J 7 bases; bases outside gene matches: 11. The CDR3 is made up of 16 amino acids. The CDR3 DNA reads TGCAGCGTTGAAGATCTCGGGACTAGCCGTTGGAATACGCAGTATTTT. Protein sequence: CSVEDLGTSRWNTQYF.

The chain has TRBV4-1 and TRBJ1-2, with 8 bases lining up with TRBD1. The CDR3 sequence is 14 residues long. V shed 4 bases and J 8 bases; nucleotides not matched to a gene: 9. CDR1 and CDR2 (germline): MGHRA, YSYEKL. Here the CDR3 DNA reads TGCGCCAGCAGCCCACCGACAGGGGCGGGAGGCTACACCTTC. Its protein is CASSPPTGAGGYTF.

The rearrangement joins TRBV4-3 to TRBJ1-6; weak D call: TRBD1 (5 bases). The CDR3 runs 18 residues. Germline CDR1 reads LGHNA; CDR2 reads YSLEER. Trimming pared 0 bases from V and 10 bases from J, leaving 22 bases between. This chain's CDR3 is CASSQDTGGGIRSSPLHF. Written as DNA, the CDR3 is TGCGCCAGCAGCCAAGACACGGGGGGAGGGATACGTAGCTCACCCCTCCACTTT.